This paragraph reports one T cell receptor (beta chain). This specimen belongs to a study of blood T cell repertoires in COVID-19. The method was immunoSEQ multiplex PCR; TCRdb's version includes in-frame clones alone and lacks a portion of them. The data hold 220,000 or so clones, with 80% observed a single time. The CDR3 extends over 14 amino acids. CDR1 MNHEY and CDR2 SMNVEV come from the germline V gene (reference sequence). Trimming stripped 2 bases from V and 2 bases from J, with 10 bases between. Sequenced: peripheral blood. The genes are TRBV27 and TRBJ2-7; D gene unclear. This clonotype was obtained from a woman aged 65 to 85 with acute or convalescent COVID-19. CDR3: CASSLKGDTYEQYF. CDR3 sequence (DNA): TGTGCCAGCAGTTTAAAAGGAGATACCTACGAGCAGTACTTC.